This T cell receptor (beta chain) was captured by sequencing in a study of cytomegalovirus exposure and HLA in healthy donors. The PCR had 60 Vbeta and 13 Jbeta primers. The method was immunoSEQ multiplex PCR; TCRdb's version includes in-frame clones alone and lacks a portion of them. The sample contains 200,000 to 250,000 clones, around 76% of which appear only once. Trimming at V came to 4 bases and at J to 5 bases, leaving 8 bases not matched to a gene. The CDR3 contains 15 residues. Per germline, CDR1 SGHTA and CDR2 FQGNSA. The sequence derives from a woman aged 40-49 years in good health and CMV-seropositive. V gene TRBV7-2 combines with J gene TRBJ2-1, with 7 nucleotides matching TRBD2. Source material: PBMCs. The CDR3: CASSSLSGLNNEQFF. The CDR3, as DNA: TGTGCCAGCAGCTCACTCTCGGGACTAAACAATGAGCAGTTCTTC.